This T cell receptor beta chain came from a study of T-cell memory formation after mild COVID-19. The CDR3 loop spans 15 amino acids. With V trimmed by 3 bases and J by 6 bases, 9 bases remained unmatched. Germline lookup yields CDR1 DFQATT and CDR2 SNEGSKA (reference sequence). In TCRdb, the 5' RACE reads were re-called with MiXCR into one record per CDR3 protein. The data contain under 300,000 distinct CDR3 sequences, less than 20% of them singletons. This clonotype was found a few times. Input material: PBMCs or a T cell subset sorted from them (not recorded which). The receptor was derived from a man in his late teens or twenties who had mild COVID-19 (a few samples of this study predate the infection). Cell type and time point are not known. The genes are TRBV20-1 and TRBJ2-3; 10 positions match TRBD2. CDR3 region: CSARPSGGTGDTQYF. CDR3 in DNA: TGCAGTGCTAGGCCTAGCGGGGGCACAGGGGATACGCAGTATTTT.